Each of the 30 T cell receptor beta chains below was sequenced from the same sample in a study of graft-versus-host responses after intestinal transplantation. Method: immunoSEQ multiplex PCR; TCRdb's copy keeps in-frame clones and lacks some. Of around 90,000 clones listed, about 93% were seen once; the top ten hold around 1.1%. The antigens of these receptors remain unknown. Material: unstimulated CD8+ T cells sorted from spleen or lymph node cells, obtained before transplant. These receptors all come from a human donor who was the organ donor for an intestinal transplant.

This sequence joins TRBV7-6 and TRBJ2-7; TRBD2 might be the D (6 bases). Germline values: CDR1 SGHVS, CDR2 FNYEAQ. V lost 4 bases, J lost 3 bases, and 16 bases lay in between. The CDR3 is made up of 15 amino acids. CDR3 bases: TGTGCCAGCAGCTGGGAGGACTCGTCAGGCTACGAGCAGTACTTC. It codes for CASSWEDSSGYEQYF.

The chain links TRBV27 to TRBJ1-1; TRBD1 aligns across 7 bases. Per the germline V gene, CDR1 is MNHEY and CDR2 is SMNVEV (reference sequence). V lost 6 bases to trimming and J lost 0 bases; unmatched junction nucleotides: 22. The CDR3 sequence is 20 residues long. CDR3 DNA sequence: TGTGCCAGCAGGTCTCGTGGAGGGGGCGAAACTTACACGATGAACACTGAAGCTTTCTTT. It encodes CASRSRGGGETYTMNTEAFF.

The chain combines TRBV4-3 with TRBJ2-7; perhaps TRBD2 as D (5 bases). V lost 0 bases and J 2 bases, leaving 17 bases between the germline ends. This CDR3 spans 17 amino acids. The germline CDR1 and CDR2 sequences are LGHNA and YSLEER. Written as DNA, the CDR3 is TGCGCCAGCAGCCAAGAGGAATCGACGGACGGGACCTACGAGCAGTACTTC. It is translated as CASSQEESTDGTYEQYF.

The J gene is TRBJ2-1, the V gene TRBV4-1, with 7 bases matching TRBD2. CDR1 is MGHRA, CDR2 YSYEKL, per germline. The V and J ends lost 0 bases and 0 bases, in that order; junction bases with no gene match: 8. The CDR3 has 18 residues. The CDR3 bases are TGCGCCAGCAGCCAAGAGCGGTCGATAGCGGGCTCCTACAATGAGCAGTTCTTC. This encodes CASSQERSIAGSYNEQFF.

The chain uses TRBV27 and TRBJ2-7; D may be TRBD1 (5 bases). The CDR3 spans 13 residues. The ends were cut back, 4 bases at V and 3 bases at J, with 10 bases in the middle. Germline assignment: CDR1 MNHEY and CDR2 SMNVEV (reference sequence). The CDR3 DNA reads TGTGCCAGCAGTTGGGGCCGCCGCTACGAGCAGTACTTC. This translates into CASSWGRRYEQYF.

The chain is built from TRBV19 and TRBJ2-1; TRBD1 aligns across 11 bases. This CDR3 is built from 14 residues. Per germline, CDR1 LNHDA and CDR2 SQIVND (reference sequence). V lost 8 bases, J lost 4 bases, and 4 bases stayed unmatched. CDR3 DNA: TGTGCCAGTTCAAGGGACAGGGGGTACAATGAGCAGTTCTTC. Its translation: CASSRDRGYNEQFF.

The chain is built from TRBV29-1 and TRBJ1-5; 10 bases match TRBD1. This CDR3 has 13 residues. After removal of 8 bases from V and 9 bases from J, the junction contained 10 bases not matched to a gene. Per germline, CDR1 SQVTM and CDR2 ANQGSEA. The CDR3 sequence: CSIPTGGIPPQHF. The DNA for the CDR3 is TGCAGCATACCGACAGGGGGCATTCCGCCCCAGCATTTT. The full variable domain, with the rest looked up from reference TRBV29-1 and TRBJ1-5, is SAVISQKPSRDICQRGTSLTIQCQVDSQVTMMFWYRQQPGQSLTLIATANQGSEATYESGFVIDKFPISRPNLTFSTLTVSNMSPEDSSIYLCSIPTGGIPPQHFGDGTRLSIL.

This chain uses TRBV4-1 with TRBJ1-1, with D unresolved. Trimming shortened V by 0 bases and J by 0 bases, and 8 bases separated the two germline ends. CDR3 size: 15 residues. Germline V gene lookup returns CDR1 MGHRA and CDR2 YSYEKL. The CDR3 sequence is CASSQDTVMNTEAFF. CDR3 coding DNA: TGCGCCAGCAGCCAAGATACAGTCATGAACACTGAAGCTTTCTTT.

The chain joins TRBV4-2 to TRBJ2-5; possible D gene TRBD2, 6 bases. The CDR3 runs 14 residues. The V gene lost 0 bases and the J gene lost 5 bases, with 10 bases spanning the gap. The germline V gene has CDR1 LGHNA and CDR2 YNFKEQ. The DNA of the CDR3 is TGTGCCAGCAGCCAAGAAGGAGGGTGGGAGACCCAGTACTTC. Residues: CASSQEGGWETQYF.

The V gene is TRBV7-9, the J gene TRBJ1-1, with TRBD1 matching 7 bases. Germline V gene data show CDR1 as SEHNR and CDR2 as FQNEAQ (reference sequence). The CDR3 extends over 14 amino acids. V lost 7 bases to trimming and J lost 7 bases; unmatched junction nucleotides: 12. The CDR3 loop reads CASNLGWGTDEAFF. The CDR3 DNA is TGTGCCAGCAACCTAGGGTGGGGGACAGATGAAGCTTTCTTT.

This chain links TRBV6-5 with TRBJ2-7, with 8 bases identical to TRBD2. The ends lost 8 bases at V and 2 bases at J; junction bases unmatched: 8. The V gene's germline CDR1 is MNHEY and CDR2 SVGAGI. This CDR3 spans 14 amino acids. This CDR3 reads CASWRIAGPYEQYF. CDR3 nucleotides: TGTGCCAGCTGGAGGATAGCGGGACCCTACGAGCAGTACTTC.

The CDR3 region has the DNA TGTGCCAGCAGCTTGGTTGGAGGGTCGAAGTTCTTC. It is translated as CASSLVGGSKFF. This rearrangement joins TRBV5-6 to TRBJ2-1; D perhaps matches TRBD2 (6 bases). The CDR3 is 12 amino acids. V lost 0 bases and J lost 14, with 12 bases in between. Germline assignment: CDR1 SGHDT and CDR2 YYEEEE.

V and J are TRBV4-2 and TRBJ2-1; no clear D gene. Germline CDR1 is LGHNA and CDR2 is YNFKEQ. Trimming stripped 5 bases from V and 0 bases from J, with 11 bases between. The CDR3 is 15 residues long. The chain's CDR3 is CASSEAASSYNEQFF. The CDR3 DNA sequence: TGTGCCAGCAGCGAGGCGGCGAGCTCCTACAATGAGCAGTTCTTC.

The chain joins TRBV4-2 to TRBJ2-1; maybe TRBD1 (6 bases). V shed 4 bases and J shed 4 bases, with 8 bases lying between them. The CDR3 has 13 amino acids. The germline V gene encodes CDR1 LGHNA and CDR2 YNFKEQ. DNA for the CDR3: TGTGCCAGCAGCCCCGGACAGTACAATGAGCAGTTCTTC. This codes for CASSPGQYNEQFF.

The V and J genes are TRBV7-8 and TRBJ2-3, with 10 bases that match TRBD2. CDR1 is SGHVS, CDR2 FQNEAQ, per germline. This CDR3 region has 16 residues. Unmatched junction bases numbered 5, after V lost 5 bases and J lost 0 bases. The CDR3, as DNA: TGTGCCAGCAGCCAGCCGACTAGCGGGAGCACAGATACGCAGTATTTT. Translated: CASSQPTSGSTDTQYF.

The chain has TRBV28 and TRBJ1-5; D remains ambiguous. Trimming left V 3 bases short and J 1 base short, with 10 bases between. Germline assignment: CDR1 MDHEN and CDR2 SYDVKM. CDR3 size: 15 residues. This CDR3 reads CASSFSSESNQPQHF. DNA for the CDR3: TGTGCCAGCAGTTTTAGTTCGGAGAGCAATCAGCCCCAGCATTTT.

J is TRBJ2-1 and V is TRBV28; possibly TRBD2 for D (6 bases). The V end was cut by 7 bases, the J end by 6 bases, with 10 bases between. CDR1 is MDHEN, CDR2 SYDVKM, per germline. This CDR3 has 12 residues. The CDR3 spells CASMMEGNEQFF. The CDR3 coding sequence is TGTGCCAGCATGATGGAGGGCAATGAGCAGTTCTTC.

The chain uses TRBV28 and TRBJ1-2; 8 bases are a match to TRBD1. Per germline, CDR1 MDHEN and CDR2 SYDVKM. The CDR3 is 17 amino acids. The trim removed 5 bases at V and 3 bases at J, leaving 14 bases unmatched. The DNA of the CDR3 is TGTGCCAGCAGTCAGCGGGACAGGTACACATTTCACTATGGCTACACCTTC. Translating gives CASSQRDRYTFHYGYTF.

The V gene is TRBV7-8, the J gene TRBJ2-7, with unresolved D. The CDR3 loop spans 11 amino acids. V lost 6 bases and J 7 bases, leaving 10 bases between the germline ends. Germline CDR1 is SGHVS and CDR2 is FQNEAQ. The CDR3 spells CASSELEEQYF. As DNA, the CDR3 is TGTGCCAGCAGTGAACTCGAGGAGCAGTACTTC.

This clone was found a few times. This chain uses TRBV9 with TRBJ2-7; 10 nucleotides line up with TRBD2. Germline V lookup: CDR1 SGDLS, CDR2 YYNGEE. V shed 3 bases and J 5 bases; nucleotides not matched to a gene: 11. This CDR3 is 16 amino acids long. CDR3: CASSGTPAGGPDEQYF. In DNA form, the CDR3 reads TGTGCCAGCAGCGGAACCCCAGCGGGAGGGCCGGACGAGCAGTACTTC.

The chain employs TRBV27 and TRBJ1-5; 7 bases align to TRBD1. V gave up 2 bases and J gave up 2 bases; unmatched junction bases: 3. This CDR3 region has 15 residues. CDR1 is MNHEY and CDR2 is SMNVEV in the germline V gene (reference sequence). CDR3 nucleotides: TGTGCCAGCAGTTTAGGCCAGGGGGGCAATCAGCCCCAGCATTTT. Protein product: CASSLGQGGNQPQHF.

This sequence joins TRBV27 and TRBJ2-7; possibly TRBD2 for D (5 bases). The CDR3 totals 12 residues. V gave up 6 bases and J gave up 0 bases, with 6 bases separating them. Per germline, CDR1 MNHEY and CDR2 SMNVEV (reference sequence). CDR3 sequence (DNA): TGTGCCAGCAGAGGGAGCTCCTACGAGCAGTACTTC. This gives the protein CASRGSSYEQYF.

This chain connects TRBV5-4 to TRBJ2-2; 8 nucleotides align to TRBD1. Germline values: CDR1 SGHNT, CDR2 YYREEE (reference sequence). The trim removed 7 bases at V and 4 bases at J, leaving 6 bases unmatched. This CDR3 has 14 residues. CDR3 in amino acids: CASLDRGGTGELFF. Written as DNA, the CDR3 is TGTGCCAGCCTTGACAGGGGAGGCACCGGGGAGCTGTTTTTT.

This clone was detected once. J is TRBJ2-1 and V is TRBV11-2, with D perhaps matching TRBD1 (6 bases). CDR3 length equals 13 residues. Trimming pared 5 bases from V and 9 bases from J, leaving 14 bases between. Looked up from germline, CDR1 is SGHAT and CDR2 is FQNNGV. The CDR3 sequence is CASSRHRDFEQFF. As DNA, the CDR3 is TGTGCCAGCAGCCGGCACAGGGATTTTGAGCAGTTCTTC.

The count of this clone is one. The rearrangement links TRBV27 to TRBJ2-5; D is possibly TRBD2 (6 bases). The ends were cut back, 2 bases at V and 5 bases at J, with 15 bases in the middle. This CDR3 contains 15 residues. Germline V gene sequence: CDR1 MNHEY, CDR2 SMNVEV (reference sequence). The CDR3 DNA follows: TGTGCCAGCAGTTTAATAGGGAGGAGCCGCGAGACCCAGTACTTC. Encoded protein: CASSLIGRSRETQYF.

The V and J genes are TRBV7-8 and TRBJ1-1; D is unclear. The V end was cut by 5 bases, the J end by 11 bases, with 12 bases between. CDR1 is SGHVS, CDR2 FQNEAQ, per germline. The CDR3 consists of 11 residues. The CDR3: CASSSVLGAFF. The DNA for the CDR3 is TGTGCCAGCAGCAGCGTTCTTGGGGCTTTCTTT.

The genes are TRBV2 and TRBJ1-1; 10 bases are shared with TRBD1. In germline, CDR1 is SNHLY, CDR2 FYNNEI. CDR3 length: 14 amino acids. V dropped 6 bases and J dropped 5; count of bases not matched to a gene: 6. CDR3 bases: TGTGCCAGCAGGGAGACAGGGGGCGCGACTGAAGCTTTCTTT. Amino acid sequence: CASRETGGATEAFF.

This chain joins TRBV27 and TRBJ1-4; D is unclear. V lost 0 bases to trimming and J lost 8 bases, with 10 bases between them. Germline CDR1 and CDR2: MNHEY and SMNVEV (reference sequence). The CDR3 consists of 14 residues. Written as DNA, the CDR3 is TGTGCCAGCAGTTTATCGGTGGGAGCCGAAAAACTGTTTTTT. Its translation: CASSLSVGAEKLFF.

The rearrangement uses TRBV11-3 and TRBJ2-7; 8 nucleotides agree with TRBD1. V lost 6 bases and J lost 2; bases outside the gene matches: 3. This CDR3 has 13 residues. Germline CDR1 reads SGHNT; CDR2 reads YENEEA. Here the CDR3 DNA reads TGTGCCAGCAGTGGACAGGGCACCTACGAGCAGTACTTC. As protein: CASSGQGTYEQYF.

The chain links TRBV4-1 to TRBJ2-3; 10 bases align to TRBD2. CDR1 and CDR2 (germline): MGHRA, YSYEKL. This CDR3 is built from 16 residues. With V trimmed by 3 bases and J by 2 bases, 5 bases remained unmatched. Here the CDR3 DNA reads TGCGCCAGCAGCCAGATCGGACTAGCGGCCACAGATACGCAGTATTTT. Translation gives CASSQIGLAATDTQYF.